A selection of T cell receptor beta chains follows, all from one sample in a study of cytomegalovirus exposure and HLA in healthy donors. The table came from immunoSEQ multiplex PCR; TCRdb's copy has only in-frame clones and leaves some out. Its listing shows 75,000 to 85,000 clones. The sample consisted of PBMCs. These receptors originate from a man aged 18-30 years in good health and CMV-seropositive. The CDR3 runs from the conserved cysteine through the conserved F or W. A D gene is named only where the DNA matches it firmly.

J,V,D,CDR3,DNA
TRBJ1-6,TRBV27,.,CASSQSSGLSSPLHF,TGTGCCAGCAGCCAGAGTTCAGGGCTATCCTCACCCCTCCACTTT
TRBJ2-5,TRBV7-3,TRBD1,CASSKDRGQTQYF,TGTGCCAGCAGCAAGGACAGGGGTCAGACCCAGTACTTC
TRBJ1-1,TRBV6-1,.,CASRGIEAFF,TGTGCCAGCAGGGGCATAGAAGCTTTCTTT
TRBJ1-1,TRBV11-2,.,CASSLVPGVSAEAFF,TGTGCCAGCAGCTTAGTTCCAGGGGTAAGCGCTGAAGCTTTCTTT
TRBJ2-2,TRBV19,TRBD2,CASSIGGYTGELFF,TGTGCCAGTAGTATCGGGGGGTACACCGGGGAGCTGTTTTTT
TRBJ2-7,TRBV5-1,.,CASSLAIGTSREQYF,TGCGCCAGCAGCTTGGCTATCGGGACAAGCCGCGAGCAGTACTTC
TRBJ2-1,TRBV5-1,.,CASSLVEYNEQFF,TGCGCCAGCAGCTTGGTGGAGTACAATGAGCAGTTCTTC
TRBJ2-2,TRBV4-1,TRBD1,CASSQYDRGRTGELFF,TGCGCCAGCAGCCAGTATGACAGGGGGCGAACCGGGGAGCTGTTTTTT
TRBJ2-3,TRBV5-1,TRBD1,CASSAVGTGITDTQYF,TGCGCCAGCAGCGCCGTCGGGACAGGGATAACAGATACGCAGTATTTT
TRBJ1-4,TRBV2,.,CASRDITREKLFF,TGTGCCAGCAGGGACATCACGCGGGAAAAACTGTTTTTT
TRBJ2-7,TRBV6-1,.,CASSWAGNEQYF,TGTGCCAGCAGTTGGGCGGGAAACGAGCAGTACTTC
TRBJ1-2,TRBV19,.,CASSIGQGSYGYTF,TGTGCCAGTAGTATAGGCCAAGGGAGCTATGGCTACACCTTC
TRBJ2-3,TRBV5-1,TRBD1,CASSLETGLDTQYF,TGCGCCAGCAGCTTGGAGACAGGGCTAGATACGCAGTATTTT
TRBJ1-5,TRBV4-1,.,CASSQAAGAGTHQPQHF,TGCGCCAGCAGCCAAGCCGCGGGGGCGGGGACCCATCAGCCCCAGCATTTT
TRBJ2-5,TRBV18,.,CASSLRQGQETQYF,TGTGCCAGCTCACTCCGGCAGGGGCAAGAGACCCAGTACTTC
TRBJ1-6,TRBV9,.,CASRGQSNSPLHF,TGTGCCAGCAGAGGACAGTCTAATTCACCCCTCCACTTT
TRBJ2-2,TRBV18,TRBD1,CASSPKTGKSGELFF,TGTGCCAGCTCACCCAAGACAGGGAAGTCCGGGGAGCTGTTTTTT
TRBJ2-3,TRBV30,TRBD1,CAWALGQGGTDTQYF,TGTGCCTGGGCCTTGGGACAGGGTGGCACAGATACGCAGTATTTT
TRBJ2-5,TRBV2,.,CATSAREMETQYF,TGTGCCACGTCCGCTCGGGAGATGGAGACCCAGTACTTC
TRBJ1-2,TRBV4-2,.,CASSPSQGNYGYTF,TGTGCCAGCAGCCCCTCTCAGGGGAACTATGGCTACACCTTC
TRBJ1-2,TRBV5-1,.,CASSPTRTANYGYTF,TGCGCCAGCAGCCCTACTCGGACAGCTAACTATGGCTACACCTTC
TRBJ2-5,TRBV2,TRBD2,CASRRTSAIETQYF,TGTGCCAGCAGGAGGACTAGCGCGATAGAGACCCAGTACTTC
TRBJ1-2,TRBV5-4,TRBD1,CASSLGQGAGGYTF,TGTGCCAGCAGCTTGGGGCAGGGGGCGGGCGGCTACACCTTC
TRBJ2-7,TRBV6-1,.,CASLPGRVIDEQYF,TGTGCCAGCCTCCCGGGCAGGGTGATCGACGAGCAGTACTTC
TRBJ1-5,TRBV6-1,.,CASSDQGVNQPQHF,TGTGCCAGCAGTGATCAAGGGGTTAATCAGCCCCAGCATTTT
TRBJ2-3,TRBV27,TRBD2,CASSPGTSGRAGDTQYF,TGTGCCAGCAGTCCGGGGACTAGCGGGAGGGCCGGAGATACGCAGTATTTT